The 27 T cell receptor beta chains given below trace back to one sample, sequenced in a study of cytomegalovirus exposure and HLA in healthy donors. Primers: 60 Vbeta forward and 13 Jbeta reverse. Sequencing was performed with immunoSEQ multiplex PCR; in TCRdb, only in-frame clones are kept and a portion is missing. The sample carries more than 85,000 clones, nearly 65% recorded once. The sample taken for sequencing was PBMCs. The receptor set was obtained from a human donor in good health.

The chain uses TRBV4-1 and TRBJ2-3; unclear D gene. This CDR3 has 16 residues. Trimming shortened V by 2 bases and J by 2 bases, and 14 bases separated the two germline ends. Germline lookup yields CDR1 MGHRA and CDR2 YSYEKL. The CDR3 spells CASSQTTPVLTDTQYF. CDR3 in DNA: TGCGCCAGCAGCCAAACTACCCCGGTCCTCACAGATACGCAGTATTTT.

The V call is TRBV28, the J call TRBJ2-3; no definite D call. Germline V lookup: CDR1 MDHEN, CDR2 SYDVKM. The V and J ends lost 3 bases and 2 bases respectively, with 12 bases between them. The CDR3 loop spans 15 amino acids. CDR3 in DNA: TGTGCCAGCAGTTTGGTGAGCTCCTACACAGATACGCAGTATTTT. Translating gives CASSLVSSYTDTQYF.

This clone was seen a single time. CDR3 in DNA: TGCGCCAGCAGCACTGGGACAGGGGGGTACGAGCAGTACTTC. Translation: CASSTGTGGYEQYF. The chain combines TRBV5-1 with TRBJ2-7, with TRBD1 identical over 11 bases. J gave up 4 bases and V 4 bases, and 4 bases lay outside the gene matches. Germline V gene sequence: CDR1 SGHRS, CDR2 YFSETQ. The CDR3 loop spans 14 amino acids.

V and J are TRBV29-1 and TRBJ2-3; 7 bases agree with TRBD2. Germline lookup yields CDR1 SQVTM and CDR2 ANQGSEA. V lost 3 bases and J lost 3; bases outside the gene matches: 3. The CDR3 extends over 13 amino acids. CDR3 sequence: CSVEGGPTDTQYF. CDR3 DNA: TGCAGCGTTGAGGGAGGGCCGACAGATACGCAGTATTTT.

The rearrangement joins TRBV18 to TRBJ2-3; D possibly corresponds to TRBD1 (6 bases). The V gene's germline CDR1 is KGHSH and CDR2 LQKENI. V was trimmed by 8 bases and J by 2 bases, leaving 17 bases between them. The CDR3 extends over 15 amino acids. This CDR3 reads CASSQDRTITDTQYF. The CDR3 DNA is TGTGCCAGCAGTCAGGACAGAACTATCACAGATACGCAGTATTTT.

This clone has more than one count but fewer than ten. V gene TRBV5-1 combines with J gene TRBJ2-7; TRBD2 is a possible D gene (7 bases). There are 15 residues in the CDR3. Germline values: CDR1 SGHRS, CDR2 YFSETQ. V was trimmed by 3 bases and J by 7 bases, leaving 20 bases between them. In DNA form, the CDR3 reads TGCGCCAGCAGCTCGCAAGGGGGGGGAGGTTATGAGCAGTACTTC. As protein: CASSSQGGGGYEQYF.

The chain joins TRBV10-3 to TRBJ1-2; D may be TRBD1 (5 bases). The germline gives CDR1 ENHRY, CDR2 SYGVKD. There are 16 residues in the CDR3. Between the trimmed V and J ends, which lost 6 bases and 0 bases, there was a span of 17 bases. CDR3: CAIRAGTTDPNYGYTF. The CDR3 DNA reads TGTGCCATCAGGGCCGGGACTACAGATCCTAACTATGGCTACACCTTC.

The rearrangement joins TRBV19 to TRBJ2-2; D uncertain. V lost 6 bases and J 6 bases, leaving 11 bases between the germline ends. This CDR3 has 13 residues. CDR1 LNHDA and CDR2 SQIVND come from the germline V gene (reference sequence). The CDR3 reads CASSLLEAGELFF. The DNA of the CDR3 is TGTGCCAGTAGCCTCCTTGAGGCCGGGGAGCTGTTTTTT.

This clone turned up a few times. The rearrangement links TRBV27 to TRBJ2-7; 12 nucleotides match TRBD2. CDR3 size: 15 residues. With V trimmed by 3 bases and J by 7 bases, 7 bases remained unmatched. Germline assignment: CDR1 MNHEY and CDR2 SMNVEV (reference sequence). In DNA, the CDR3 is TGTGCCAGCAGTTTGAGGACTAGCGGGATGGGAGAGCAGTACTTC. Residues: CASSLRTSGMGEQYF.

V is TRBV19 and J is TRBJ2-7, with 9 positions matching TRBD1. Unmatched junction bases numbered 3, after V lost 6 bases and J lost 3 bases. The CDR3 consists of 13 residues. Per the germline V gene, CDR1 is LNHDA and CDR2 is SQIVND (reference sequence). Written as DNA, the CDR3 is TGTGCCAGTAGACGGACAGGGGACTACGAGCAGTACTTC. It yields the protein CASRRTGDYEQYF.

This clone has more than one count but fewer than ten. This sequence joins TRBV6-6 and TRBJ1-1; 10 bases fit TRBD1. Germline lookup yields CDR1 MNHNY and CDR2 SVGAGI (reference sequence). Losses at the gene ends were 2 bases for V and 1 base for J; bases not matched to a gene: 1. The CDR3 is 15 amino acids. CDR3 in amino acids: CASSYGTGANTEAFF. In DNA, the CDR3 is TGTGCCAGCAGTTACGGGACAGGGGCGAACACTGAAGCTTTCTTT.

CDR3: CAWSVFGGGEYNNEQFF. The DNA for the CDR3 is TGTGCCTGGAGTGTATTCGGGGGAGGCGAGTACAATAATGAGCAGTTCTTC. The rearrangement joins TRBV30 to TRBJ2-1, with a weak D call TRBD2 (6 bases). V was trimmed by 0 bases and J by 7 bases, leaving 22 bases between them. Germline CDR1 is GTSNPN and CDR2 is SVGIG (reference sequence). The CDR3 has 17 amino acids.

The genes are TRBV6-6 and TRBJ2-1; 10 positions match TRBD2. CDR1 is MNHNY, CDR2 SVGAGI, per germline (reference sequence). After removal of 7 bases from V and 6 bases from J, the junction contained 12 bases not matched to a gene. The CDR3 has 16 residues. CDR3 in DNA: TGTGCCAGCACCGCCAAGCGGGAGGGCTTTCTCAATGAGCAGTTCTTC. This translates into CASTAKREGFLNEQFF.

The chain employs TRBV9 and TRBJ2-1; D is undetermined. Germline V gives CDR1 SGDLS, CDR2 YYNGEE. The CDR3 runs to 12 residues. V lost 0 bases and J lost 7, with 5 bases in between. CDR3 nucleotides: TGTGCCAGCAGCGTAGACGGGAATGAGCAGTTCTTC. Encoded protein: CASSVDGNEQFF.

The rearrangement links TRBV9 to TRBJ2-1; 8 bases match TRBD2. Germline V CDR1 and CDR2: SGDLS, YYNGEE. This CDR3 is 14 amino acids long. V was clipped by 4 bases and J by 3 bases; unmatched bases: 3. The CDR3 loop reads CASSRSGSYNEQFF. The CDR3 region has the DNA TGTGCCAGCAGCCGGAGCGGGAGCTACAATGAGCAGTTCTTC.

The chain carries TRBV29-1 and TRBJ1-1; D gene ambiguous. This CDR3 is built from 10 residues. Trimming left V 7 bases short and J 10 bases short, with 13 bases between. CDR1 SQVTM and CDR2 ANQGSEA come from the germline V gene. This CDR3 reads CSALYSGAFF. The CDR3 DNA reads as TGCAGCGCCTTATACTCGGGAGCTTTCTTT.

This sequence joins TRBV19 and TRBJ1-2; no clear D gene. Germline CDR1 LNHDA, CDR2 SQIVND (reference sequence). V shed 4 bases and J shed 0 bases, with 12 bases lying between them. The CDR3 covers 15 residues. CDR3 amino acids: CASSTRNQANYGYTF. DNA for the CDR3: TGTGCCAGTAGTACCAGAAACCAAGCTAACTATGGCTACACCTTC.

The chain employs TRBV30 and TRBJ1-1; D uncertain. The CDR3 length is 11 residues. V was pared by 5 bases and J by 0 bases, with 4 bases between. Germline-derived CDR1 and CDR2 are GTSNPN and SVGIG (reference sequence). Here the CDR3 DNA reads TGTGCCTGGGGCATGAACACTGAAGCTTTCTTT. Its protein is CAWGMNTEAFF.

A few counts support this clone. CDR3 bases: TGTGCCAGCAGTTACTCGACTTGGGGCGCTGAAGCTTTCTTT. Translating gives CASSYSTWGAEAFF. V gene TRBV6-6 combines with J gene TRBJ1-1; weak D call: TRBD1 (5 bases). V was cut by 0 bases and J by 6 bases, with 11 bases left in between. The germline gives CDR1 MNHNY, CDR2 SVGAGI (reference sequence). CDR3 length equals 14 residues.

The CDR3: CASSELAGEGYEQYF. CDR3 sequence (DNA): TGCGCCAGCAGCGAGTTAGCGGGAGAGGGCTACGAGCAGTACTTC. This chain connects TRBV5-1 to TRBJ2-7; 9 bases map to TRBD2. The CDR3 is 15 amino acids. Germline CDR1 SGHRS, CDR2 YFSETQ. The V and J ends lost 4 bases and 3 bases, in that order; junction bases with no gene match: 8. Variable domain in full (rest from reference TRBV5-1 and TRBJ2-7): KAGVTQTPRYLIKTRGQQVTLSCSPISGHRSVSWYQQTPGQGLQFLFEYFSETQRNKGNFPGRFSGRQFSNSRSEMNVSTLELGDSALYLCASSELAGEGYEQYFGPGTRLTVT.

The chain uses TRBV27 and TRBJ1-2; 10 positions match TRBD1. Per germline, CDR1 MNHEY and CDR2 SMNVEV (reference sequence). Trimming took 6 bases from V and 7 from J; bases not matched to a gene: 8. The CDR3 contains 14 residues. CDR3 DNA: TGTGCCAGCAGACAGACAGGGGGCTCGGGTGGCTACACCTTC. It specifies CASRQTGGSGGYTF.

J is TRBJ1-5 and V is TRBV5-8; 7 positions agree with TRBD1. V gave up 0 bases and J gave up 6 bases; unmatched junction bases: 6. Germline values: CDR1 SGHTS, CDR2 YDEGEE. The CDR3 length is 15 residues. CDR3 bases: TGTGCCAGCAGCTTGGGGCAGGGGGTTAGTCAGCCCCAGCATTTT. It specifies CASSLGQGVSQPQHF.

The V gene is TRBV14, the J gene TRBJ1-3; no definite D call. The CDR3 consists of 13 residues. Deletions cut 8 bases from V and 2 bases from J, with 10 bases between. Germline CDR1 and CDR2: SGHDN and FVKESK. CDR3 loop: CASGPLAGNTIYF. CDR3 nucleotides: TGTGCCAGCGGGCCCTTGGCTGGAAACACCATATATTTT. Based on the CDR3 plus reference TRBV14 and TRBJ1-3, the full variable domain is EAGVTQFPSHSVIEKGQTVTLRCDPISGHDNLYWYRRVMGKEIKFLLHFVKESKQDESGMPNNRFLAERTGGTYSTLKVQPAELEDSGVYFCASGPLAGNTIYFGEGSWLTVV.

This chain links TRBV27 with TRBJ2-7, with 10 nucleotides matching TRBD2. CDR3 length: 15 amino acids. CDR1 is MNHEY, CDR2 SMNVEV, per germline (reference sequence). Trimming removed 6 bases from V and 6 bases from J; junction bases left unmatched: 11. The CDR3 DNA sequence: TGTGCCAGCAGCCACCTGATAGCGGGAGGAATCGAGCAGTACTTC. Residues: CASSHLIAGGIEQYF.

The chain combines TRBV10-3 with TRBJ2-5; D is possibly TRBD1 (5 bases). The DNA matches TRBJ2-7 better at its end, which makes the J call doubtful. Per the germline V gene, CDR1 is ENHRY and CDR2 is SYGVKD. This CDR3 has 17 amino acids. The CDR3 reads CAISELASGDSPYEQYF. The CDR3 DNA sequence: TGTGCCATCAGTGAGTTGGCTTCCGGTGACAGCCCCTACGAGCAGTACTTC.

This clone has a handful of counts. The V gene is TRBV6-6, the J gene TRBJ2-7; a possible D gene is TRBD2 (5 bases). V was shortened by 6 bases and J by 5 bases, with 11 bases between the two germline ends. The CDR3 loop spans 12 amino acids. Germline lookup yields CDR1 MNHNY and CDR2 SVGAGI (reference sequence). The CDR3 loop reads CASRGSPHEQYF. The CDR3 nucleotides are TGTGCCAGCAGAGGGAGTCCCCACGAGCAGTACTTC.

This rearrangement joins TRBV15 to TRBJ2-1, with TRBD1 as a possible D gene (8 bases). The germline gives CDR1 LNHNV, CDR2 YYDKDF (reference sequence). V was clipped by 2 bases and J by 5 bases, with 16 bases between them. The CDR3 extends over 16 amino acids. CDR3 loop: CATSRLQGGLDNEQFF. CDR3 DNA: TGTGCCACCAGCAGATTACAGGGGGGGTTGGACAATGAGCAGTTCTTC.